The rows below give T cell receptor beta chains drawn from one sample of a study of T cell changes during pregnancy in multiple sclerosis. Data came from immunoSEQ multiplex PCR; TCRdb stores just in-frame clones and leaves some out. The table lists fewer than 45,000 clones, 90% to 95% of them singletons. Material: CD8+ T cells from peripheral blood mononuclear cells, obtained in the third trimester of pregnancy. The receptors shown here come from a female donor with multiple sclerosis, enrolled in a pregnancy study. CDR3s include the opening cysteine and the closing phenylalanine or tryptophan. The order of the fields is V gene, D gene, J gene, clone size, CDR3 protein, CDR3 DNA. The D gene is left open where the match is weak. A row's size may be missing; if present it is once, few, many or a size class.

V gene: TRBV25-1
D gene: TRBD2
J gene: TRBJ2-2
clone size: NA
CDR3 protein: CASSERGSLGTGELFF
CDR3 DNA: TGTGCCAGCAGTGAACGCGGGAGTCTCGGGACCGGGGAGCTGTTTTTT

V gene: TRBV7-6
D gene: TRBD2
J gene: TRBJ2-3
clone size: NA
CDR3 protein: CASRDLGTSGTDTQYF
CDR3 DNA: TGTGCCAGCAGGGACCTGGGGACTAGCGGCACAGATACGCAGTATTTT

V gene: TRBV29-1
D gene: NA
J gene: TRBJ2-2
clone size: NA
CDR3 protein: CSVGLGLTGELFF
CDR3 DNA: TGCAGCGTTGGTTTGGGACTTACCGGGGAGCTGTTTTTT

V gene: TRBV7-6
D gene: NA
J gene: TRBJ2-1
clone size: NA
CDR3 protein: CASSLDDRGGTYNEQFF
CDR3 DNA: TGTGCCAGCAGCTTAGATGATCGAGGGGGAACCTACAATGAGCAGTTCTTC

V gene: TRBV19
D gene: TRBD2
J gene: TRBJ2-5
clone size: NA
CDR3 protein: CASSLGTSLGRETQYF
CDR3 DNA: TGTGCCAGTAGTTTAGGGACTAGCTTGGGGCGAGAGACCCAGTACTTC

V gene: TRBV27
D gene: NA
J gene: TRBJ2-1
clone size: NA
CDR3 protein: CASRGGGYYNEQFF
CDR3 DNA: TGTGCCAGCAGGGGAGGGGGTTACTACAATGAGCAGTTCTTC

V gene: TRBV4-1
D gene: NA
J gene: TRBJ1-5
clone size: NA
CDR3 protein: CASSQVGGDQPQHF
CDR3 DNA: TGCGCCAGCAGCCAAGTGGGGGGGGATCAGCCCCAGCATTTT

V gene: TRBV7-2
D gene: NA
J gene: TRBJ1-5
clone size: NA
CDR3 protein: CASSPRHPSNQPQHF
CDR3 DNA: TGTGCCAGCAGCCCCCGACACCCTAGCAATCAGCCCCAGCATTTT

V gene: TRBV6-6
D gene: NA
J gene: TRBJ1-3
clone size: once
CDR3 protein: CASSNLGVSGNTIYF
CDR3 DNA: TGTGCCAGCAGTAACCTCGGGGTCTCTGGAAACACCATATATTTT

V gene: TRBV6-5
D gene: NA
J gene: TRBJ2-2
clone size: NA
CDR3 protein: CASSRQAGELFF
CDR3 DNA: TGTGCCAGCAGTCGACAGGCCGGGGAGCTGTTTTTT

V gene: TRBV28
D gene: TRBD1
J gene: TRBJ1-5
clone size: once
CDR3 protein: CASSPKPTGYQPQHF
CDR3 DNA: TGTGCCAGCAGTCCGAAACCGACAGGGTATCAGCCCCAGCATTTT

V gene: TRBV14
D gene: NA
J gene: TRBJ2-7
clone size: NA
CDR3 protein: CASSQLEGAVEQYF
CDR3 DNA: TGTGCCAGCAGCCAATTGGAGGGGGCGGTGGAGCAGTACTTC